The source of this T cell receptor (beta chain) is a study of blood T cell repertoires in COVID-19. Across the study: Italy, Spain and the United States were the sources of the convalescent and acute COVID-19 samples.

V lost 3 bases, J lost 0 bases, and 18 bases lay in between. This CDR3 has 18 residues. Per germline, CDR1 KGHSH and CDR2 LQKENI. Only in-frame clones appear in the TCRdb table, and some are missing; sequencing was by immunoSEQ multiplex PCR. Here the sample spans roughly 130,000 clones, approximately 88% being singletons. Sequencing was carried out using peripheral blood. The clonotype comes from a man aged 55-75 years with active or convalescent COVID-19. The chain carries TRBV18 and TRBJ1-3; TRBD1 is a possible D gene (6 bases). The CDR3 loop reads CASSPTGDPLTSGNTIYF. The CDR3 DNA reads TGTGCCAGCTCACCGACAGGAGACCCACTCACCTCTGGAAACACCATATATTTT.